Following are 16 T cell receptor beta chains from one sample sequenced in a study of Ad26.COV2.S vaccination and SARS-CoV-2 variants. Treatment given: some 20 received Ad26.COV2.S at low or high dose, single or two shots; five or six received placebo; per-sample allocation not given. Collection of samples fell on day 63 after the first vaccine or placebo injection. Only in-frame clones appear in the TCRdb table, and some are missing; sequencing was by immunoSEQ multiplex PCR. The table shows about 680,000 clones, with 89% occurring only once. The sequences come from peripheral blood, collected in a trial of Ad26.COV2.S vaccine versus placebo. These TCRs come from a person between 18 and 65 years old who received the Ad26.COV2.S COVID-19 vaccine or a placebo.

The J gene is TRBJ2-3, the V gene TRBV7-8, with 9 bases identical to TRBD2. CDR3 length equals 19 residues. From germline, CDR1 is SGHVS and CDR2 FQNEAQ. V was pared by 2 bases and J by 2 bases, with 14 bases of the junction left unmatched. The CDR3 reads CASSLRWGSGGKHTDTQYF. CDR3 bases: TGTGCCAGCAGCTTACGGTGGGGTAGCGGGGGAAAACACACAGATACGCAGTATTTT. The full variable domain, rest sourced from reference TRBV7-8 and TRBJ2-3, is GAGVSQSPRYKVAKRGQDVALRCDPISGHVSLFWYQQALGQGPEFLTYFQNEAQLDKSGLPSDRFFAERPEGSVSTLKIQRTQQEDSAVYLCASSLRWGSGGKHTDTQYFGPGTRLTVL.

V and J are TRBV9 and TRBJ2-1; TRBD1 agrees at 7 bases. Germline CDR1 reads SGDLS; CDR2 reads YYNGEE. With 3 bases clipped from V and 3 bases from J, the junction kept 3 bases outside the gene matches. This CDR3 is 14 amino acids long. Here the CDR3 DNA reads TGTGCCAGCAGCGGCCGGGACAGCTACAATGAGCAGTTCTTC. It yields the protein CASSGRDSYNEQFF.

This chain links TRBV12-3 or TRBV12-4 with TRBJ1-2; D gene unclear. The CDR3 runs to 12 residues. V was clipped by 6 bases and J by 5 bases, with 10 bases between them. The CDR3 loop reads CASRVDGYGYTF. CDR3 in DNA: TGTGCCAGCAGAGTCGACGGTTATGGCTACACCTTC.

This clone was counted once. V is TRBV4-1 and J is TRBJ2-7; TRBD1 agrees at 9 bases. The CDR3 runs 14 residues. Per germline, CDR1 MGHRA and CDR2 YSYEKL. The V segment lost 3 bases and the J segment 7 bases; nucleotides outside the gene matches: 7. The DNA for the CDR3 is TGCGCCAGCAGCCACATACAGGGGGCGGGGGAGCAGTACTTC. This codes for CASSHIQGAGEQYF.

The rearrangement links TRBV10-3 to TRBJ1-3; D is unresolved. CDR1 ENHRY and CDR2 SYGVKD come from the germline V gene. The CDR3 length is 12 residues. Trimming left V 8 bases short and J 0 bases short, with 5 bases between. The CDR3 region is CAIGPSGNTIYF. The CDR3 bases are TGTGCCATCGGTCCCTCTGGAAACACCATATATTTT.

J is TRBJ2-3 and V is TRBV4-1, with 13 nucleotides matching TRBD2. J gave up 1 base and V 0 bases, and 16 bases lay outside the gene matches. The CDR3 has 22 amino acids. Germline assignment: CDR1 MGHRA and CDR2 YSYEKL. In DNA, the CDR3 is TGCGCCAGCAGCCAAGATCTATTGGGACTAGCGGGGAATAAGAGGGGCACAGATACGCAGTATTTT. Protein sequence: CASSQDLLGLAGNKRGTDTQYF.

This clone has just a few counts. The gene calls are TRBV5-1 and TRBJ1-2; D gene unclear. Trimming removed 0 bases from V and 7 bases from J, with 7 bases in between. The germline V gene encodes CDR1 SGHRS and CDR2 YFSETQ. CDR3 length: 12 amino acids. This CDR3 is CASSLDGVGYTF. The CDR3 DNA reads TGCGCCAGCAGCTTGGATGGGGTTGGCTACACCTTC.

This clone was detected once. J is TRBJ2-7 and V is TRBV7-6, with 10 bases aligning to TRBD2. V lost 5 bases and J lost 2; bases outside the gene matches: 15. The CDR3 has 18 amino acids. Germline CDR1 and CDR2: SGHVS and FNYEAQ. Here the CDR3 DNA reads TGTGCCAGCAGCCCCCAATCGGAAGCGGGAGGGCCTCCCTACGAGCAGTACTTC. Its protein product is CASSPQSEAGGPPYEQYF.

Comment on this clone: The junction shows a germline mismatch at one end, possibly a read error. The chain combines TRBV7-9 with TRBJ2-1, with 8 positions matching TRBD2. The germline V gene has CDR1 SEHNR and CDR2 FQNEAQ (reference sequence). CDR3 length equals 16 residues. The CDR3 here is CASTLGPGTRDNEQFF. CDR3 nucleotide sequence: TGTGCCAGCACCTTAGGTCCCGGGACTAGGGACAATGAGCAGTTCTTC.

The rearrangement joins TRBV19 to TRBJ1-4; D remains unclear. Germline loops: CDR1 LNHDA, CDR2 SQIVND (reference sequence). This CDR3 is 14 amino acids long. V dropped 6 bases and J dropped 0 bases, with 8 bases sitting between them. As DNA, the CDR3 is TGTGCCAGTAGACGGGGTTCAACTAATGAAAAACTGTTTTTT. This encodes CASRRGSTNEKLFF.

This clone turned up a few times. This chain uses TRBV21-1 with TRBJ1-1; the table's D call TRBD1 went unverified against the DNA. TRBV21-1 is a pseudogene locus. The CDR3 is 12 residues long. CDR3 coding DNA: TGTGCCAGCCGAACCGGACAGTCTGAAGCTTTCTTT. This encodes CASRTGQSEAFF.

For the CDR3, the DNA is TGTGCCAGCACCTCATTCCGAACTTATGACTATGGCTACACCTTC. Its protein product is CASTSFRTYDYGYTF. The V gene is TRBV6-6, the J gene TRBJ1-2; unclear D gene. The germline CDR1 and CDR2 sequences are MNHNY and SVGAGI (reference sequence). The CDR3 sequence is 15 residues long. V was cut by 7 bases and J by 3 bases, with 18 bases left in between.

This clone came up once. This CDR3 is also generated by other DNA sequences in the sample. In DNA form, the CDR3 reads TGTGCCAGCAGTTACTCGAGTGATCAGCCCCAGCATTTT. Its protein product is CASSYSSDQPQHF. V and J are TRBV6-6 and TRBJ1-5, with no clear D. Trimming took off 0 bases at V and 5 bases at J, with 5 bases between the two ends. The germline CDR1 and CDR2 sequences are MNHNY and SVGAGI (reference sequence). The CDR3 is 13 residues long.

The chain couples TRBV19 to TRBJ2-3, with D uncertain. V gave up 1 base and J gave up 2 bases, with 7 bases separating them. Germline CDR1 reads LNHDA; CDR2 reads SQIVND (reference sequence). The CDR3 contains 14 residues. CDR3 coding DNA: TGTGCCAGTAGTATAGGTTACCTCACAGATACGCAGTATTTT. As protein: CASSIGYLTDTQYF.

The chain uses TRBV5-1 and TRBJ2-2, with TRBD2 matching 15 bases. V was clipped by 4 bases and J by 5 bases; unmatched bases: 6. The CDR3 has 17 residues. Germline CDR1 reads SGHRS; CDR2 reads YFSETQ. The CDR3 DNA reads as TGCGCCAGCAGCCTGCCGGGACTAGCGGGAGGAACCGGGGAGCTGTTTTTT. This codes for CASSLPGLAGGTGELFF. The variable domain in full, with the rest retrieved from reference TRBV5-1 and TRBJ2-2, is KAGVTQTPRYLIKTRGQQVTLSCSPISGHRSVSWYQQTPGQGLQFLFEYFSETQRNKGNFPGRFSGRQFSNSRSEMNVSTLELGDSALYLCASSLPGLAGGTGELFFGEGSRLTVL.

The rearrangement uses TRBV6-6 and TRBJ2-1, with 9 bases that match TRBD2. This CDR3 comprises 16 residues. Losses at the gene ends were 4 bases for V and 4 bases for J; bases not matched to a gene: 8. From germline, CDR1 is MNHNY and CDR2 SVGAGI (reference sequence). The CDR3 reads CASSSIASGEYNEQFF. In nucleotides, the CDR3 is TGTGCCAGCAGTTCGATAGCTAGCGGGGAATACAATGAGCAGTTCTTC.